A selection of T cell receptor beta chains follows, all from one sample in a study of cytomegalovirus exposure and HLA in healthy donors. Assay: immunoSEQ multiplex PCR; the TCRdb copy retains only in-frame clones and omits some. This table holds about 120,000 clones, over 65% found once. Source material: PBMCs. These receptors were collected from a middle-aged woman in good health and CMV-seropositive. Each CDR3 is given with its conserved first and last residue. For some rows the clone size is stated as once, few or many, or as a class when expanded; others skip it.

TRBV6-5	TRBJ1-1	-	15	CASSTFLQGRTEAFF
TRBV18	TRBJ2-5	-	15	CASSLSSGLQETQYF
TRBV5-1	TRBJ2-7	few	12	CASSFGQYEQYF
TRBV4-1	TRBJ2-7	-	16	CASSQEWSGSSYEQYF
TRBV11-1	TRBJ2-3	-	16	CASSFEGGRPTDTQYF
TRBV6-1	TRBJ2-3	-	15	CASTTIQTSTDTQYF
TRBV11-3	TRBJ2-1	-	14	CASSLASGSNEQFF
TRBV5-1	TRBJ2-3	-	15	CASSPTGFRTDTQYF
TRBV12-5	TRBJ1-2	-	16	CASGLVVTGQNYGYTF
TRBV4-3	TRBJ2-7	-	15	CASSQDQTGNYEQYF
TRBV5-8	TRBJ2-3	-	15	CASSLTSGVTDTQYF
TRBV11-2	TRBJ2-7	-	16	CASSQQGTSGTYEQYF
TRBV6-5	TRBJ2-3	-	16	CASSYFPPSEGNTQYF
TRBV30	TRBJ2-3	-	17	CAWSVRTSGTYTDTQYF